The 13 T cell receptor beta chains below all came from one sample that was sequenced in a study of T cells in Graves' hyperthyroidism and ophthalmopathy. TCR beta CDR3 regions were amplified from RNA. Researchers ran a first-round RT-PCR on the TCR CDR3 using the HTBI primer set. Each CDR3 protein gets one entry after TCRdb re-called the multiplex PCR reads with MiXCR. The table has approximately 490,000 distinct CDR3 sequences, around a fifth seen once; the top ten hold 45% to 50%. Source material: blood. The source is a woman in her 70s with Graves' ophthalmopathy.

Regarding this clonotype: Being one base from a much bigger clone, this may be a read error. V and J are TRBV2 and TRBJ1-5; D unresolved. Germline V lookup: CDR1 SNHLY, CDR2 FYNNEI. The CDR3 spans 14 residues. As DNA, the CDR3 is TGTGCCAGCAGTAGAGGCCGTAGCAATCAGCCCCAGGATTTT. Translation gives CASSRGRSNQPQDF.

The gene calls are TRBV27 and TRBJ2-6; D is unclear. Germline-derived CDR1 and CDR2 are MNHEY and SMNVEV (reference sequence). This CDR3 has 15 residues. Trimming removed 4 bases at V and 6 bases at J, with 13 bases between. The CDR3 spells CASSYSFSQANVLTF. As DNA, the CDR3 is TGTGCCAGCAGTTATTCCTTCTCTCAGGCCAACGTCCTGACTTTC.

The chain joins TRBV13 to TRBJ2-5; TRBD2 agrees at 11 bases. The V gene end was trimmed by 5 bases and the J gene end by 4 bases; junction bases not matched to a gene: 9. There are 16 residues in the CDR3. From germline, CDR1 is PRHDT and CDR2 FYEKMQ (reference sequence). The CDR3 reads CASSLSGRASGETQYF. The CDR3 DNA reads TGTGCCAGCAGCCTTAGCGGGAGGGCCTCGGGAGAGACCCAGTACTTC.

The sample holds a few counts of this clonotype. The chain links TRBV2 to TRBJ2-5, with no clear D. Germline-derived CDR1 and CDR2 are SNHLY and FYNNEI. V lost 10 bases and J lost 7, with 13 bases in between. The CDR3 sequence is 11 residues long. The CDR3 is CATLGFWTQYF. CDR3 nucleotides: TGTGCCACTTTGGGATTTTGGACCCAGTACTTC.

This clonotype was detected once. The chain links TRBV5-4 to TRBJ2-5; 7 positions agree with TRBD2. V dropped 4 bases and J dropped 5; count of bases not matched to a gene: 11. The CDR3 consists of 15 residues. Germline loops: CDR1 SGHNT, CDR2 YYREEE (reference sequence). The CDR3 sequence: CASSPWGGGSETQYF. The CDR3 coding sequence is TGTGCCAGCAGCCCATGGGGGGGAGGGAGTGAGACCCAGTACTTC.

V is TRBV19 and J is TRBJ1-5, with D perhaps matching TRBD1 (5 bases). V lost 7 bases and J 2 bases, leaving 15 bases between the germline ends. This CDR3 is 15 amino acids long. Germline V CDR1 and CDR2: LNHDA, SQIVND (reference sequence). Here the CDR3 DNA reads TGTGCCAGTATTATTGGGGGGTTTCGCAATCAGCCCCAGCATTTT. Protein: CASIIGGFRNQPQHF.

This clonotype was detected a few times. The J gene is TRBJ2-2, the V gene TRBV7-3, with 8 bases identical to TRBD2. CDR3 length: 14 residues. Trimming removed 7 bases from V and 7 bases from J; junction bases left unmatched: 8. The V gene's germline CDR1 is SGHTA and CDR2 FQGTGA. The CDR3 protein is CASKISSGSGELFF. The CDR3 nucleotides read TGTGCCAGCAAAATCTCCAGCGGGAGCGGGGAGCTGTTTTTT.

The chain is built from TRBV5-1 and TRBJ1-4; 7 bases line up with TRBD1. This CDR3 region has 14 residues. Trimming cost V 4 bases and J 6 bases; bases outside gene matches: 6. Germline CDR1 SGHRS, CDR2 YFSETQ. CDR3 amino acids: CASSLYRGHEKLFF. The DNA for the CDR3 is TGCGCCAGCAGCCTATACAGGGGCCATGAAAAACTGTTTTTT.

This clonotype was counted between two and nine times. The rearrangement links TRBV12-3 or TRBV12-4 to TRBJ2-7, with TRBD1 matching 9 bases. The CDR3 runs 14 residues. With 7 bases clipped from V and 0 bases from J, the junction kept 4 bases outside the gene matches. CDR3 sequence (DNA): TGTGCCAGCACTCGGGACAGGGTCTCCTACGAGCAGTACTTC. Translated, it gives CASTRDRVSYEQYF.

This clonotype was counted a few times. The CDR3: CASSLVTTGLDTEAFF. The CDR3 coding sequence is TGTGCCAGCAGCTTAGTAACCACAGGGCTGGACACTGAAGCTTTCTTT. The genes are TRBV11-3 and TRBJ1-1; TRBD1 is a possible D gene (6 bases). The CDR3 is 16 amino acids. V gave up 1 base and J gave up 3 bases, with 15 bases separating them. Germline V CDR1 and CDR2: SGHNT, YENEEA.

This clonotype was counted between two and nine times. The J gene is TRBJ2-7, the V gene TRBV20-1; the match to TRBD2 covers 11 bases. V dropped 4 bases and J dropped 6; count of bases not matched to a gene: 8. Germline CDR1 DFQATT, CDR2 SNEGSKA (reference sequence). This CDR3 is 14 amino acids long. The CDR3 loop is CSATLSGRGLEQYF. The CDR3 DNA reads TGCAGTGCTACTCTTAGCGGGAGGGGCCTCGAGCAGTACTTC.

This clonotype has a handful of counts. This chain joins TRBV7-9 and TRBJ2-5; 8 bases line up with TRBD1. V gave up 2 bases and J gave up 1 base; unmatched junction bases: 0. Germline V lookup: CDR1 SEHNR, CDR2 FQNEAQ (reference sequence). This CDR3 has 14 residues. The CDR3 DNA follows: TGTGCCAGCAGCTTACAGGGGGCCCAAGAGACCCAGTACTTC. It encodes CASSLQGAQETQYF.

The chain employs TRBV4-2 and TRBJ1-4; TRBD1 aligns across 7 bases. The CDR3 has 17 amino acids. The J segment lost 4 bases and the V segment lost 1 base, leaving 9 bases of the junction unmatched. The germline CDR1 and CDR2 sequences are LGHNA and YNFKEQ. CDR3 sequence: CASSQARQGRDNEKLFF. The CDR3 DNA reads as TGTGCCAGCAGCCAAGCGAGACAGGGCAGAGATAATGAAAAACTGTTTTTT.